This T cell receptor beta chain is drawn from a study of blood T cell repertoires in COVID-19. About the study: Donors in the United States, Italy and Spain gave samples during acute or convalescent COVID-19. Sample material is recorded as cDNA or gDNA derived from T cells, B-cell-depleted T cells, or PBMCs.

Original processing notes: How many nucleated cells were present was estimated from reference gene primer amplification. Assay: immunoSEQ multiplex PCR; the TCRdb copy retains only in-frame clones and omits some. The D gene and trimming were derived from the DNA, and the V and J assignments and clone size from that table. The sample has roughly 380,000 clones; around 89% are singletons. Followed over time, Seattle patients had been enrolled while infection was active. Unmatched junction bases numbered 3, after V lost 4 bases and J lost 8 bases. This CDR3 has 13 amino acids. Germline loops: CDR1 LGHDT, CDR2 YNNKEL (reference sequence).

The receptor's source is a woman aged 40 to 49 with COVID-19, enrolled during active disease. The V call is TRBV3-1 (or the pseudogene TRBV3-2), the J call TRBJ2-1; 9 bases are shared with TRBD1. Sequenced sample: peripheral blood. The CDR3 spells CASSLTGGDEQFF. Written as DNA, the CDR3 is TGTGCCAGCAGCCTGACAGGGGGGGATGAGCAGTTCTTC.